This TCR beta chain was captured by sequencing in a study of T cell responses to AZD1222 COVID-19 vaccine. This clone has a single count. Its specificity is unknown. Using immunoSEQ multiplex PCR, the repertoire was profiled, and TCRdb retains in-frame clones only, with some absent. The sample carries under 130,000 clones, around 76% recorded once. Trimming removed 6 bases at V and 5 bases at J, with 13 bases between. The CDR3 contains 13 residues. CDR1 MNHEY and CDR2 SVGAGI come from the germline V gene. The study, taken as a whole, reports: Of spike-specific TCRs, nearly half reportedly target regions left unmutated in variants. Increased Spike-specific TCR breadth and depth were observed after two AZD1222 doses.

This receptor was identified in an adult in good health. The sample consisted of peripheral blood, taken on day 0 of AZD1222 vaccination. The chain employs TRBV6-5 and TRBJ1-2, with D possibly being TRBD1 (5 bases). The CDR3 region has the DNA TGTGCCAGCAGGGGGACGGCATATTATGGCTACACCTTC. Its protein product is CASRGTAYYGYTF.